The rows below give T cell receptor beta chains drawn from one sample of a study of cytomegalovirus exposure and HLA in healthy donors. The table came from immunoSEQ multiplex PCR; TCRdb's copy has only in-frame clones and leaves some out. The sample has approximately 300,000 clones; roughly nine tenths are singletons. Sequencing was done on a sample of PBMCs. The receptors stem from a woman between 25 and 40 years old in good health and CMV-seropositive. Each CDR3 is given with its conserved first and last residue. The D gene is left open where the match is weak. Part of the rows lack a size; the others show once, few, many or a class for expanded clones.

>TRBJ2-1|NA|TRBV7-2|NA
TGTGCCAGCAGCCCCCGGGTGTTCATTTACAATGAGCAGTTCTTC
CASSPRVFIYNEQFF
>TRBJ2-7|NA|TRBV18|NA
TGTGCCAGCCGCGGACGGGAAGTCTACGAGCAGTACTTC
CASRGREVYEQYF
>TRBJ1-5|NA|TRBV7-3|once
TGTGCCAGCAGCTTAGACCCGGATCAGCCCCAGCATTTT
CASSLDPDQPQHF
>TRBJ2-7|NA|TRBV5-4|NA
TGTGCCAGCAGCTTGAGGAGGTCAGAAGACGAGCAGTACTTC
CASSLRRSEDEQYF
>TRBJ2-5|NA|TRBV6-1|once
TGTGCCAGCGGGGGGACGGCCAAAGAGACCCAGTACTTC
CASGGTAKETQYF
>TRBJ2-3|NA|TRBV7-3|NA
TGTGCCAGCAGCTCGAGTATAGGTACAGATACGCAGTATTTT
CASSSSIGTDTQYF
>TRBJ2-7|NA|TRBV7-8|once
TGTGCCAGCAGCTTGGGAGGCCGAACCTACGAGCAGTACTTC
CASSLGGRTYEQYF
>TRBJ2-7|TRBD2|TRBV14|few
TGTGCCAGCAGCCGCCCGGGAGGGGCGTACGAGCAGTACTTC
CASSRPGGAYEQYF
>TRBJ2-2|NA|TRBV6-5|NA
TGTGCCAGCAGTTACGGCCGGGGCCCAACCGGGGAGCTGTTTTTT
CASSYGRGPTGELFF
>TRBJ2-5|NA|TRBV9|NA
TGTGCCAGCAGCGTAGCGAGTTTCCAAGAGACCCAGTACTTC
CASSVASFQETQYF
>TRBJ1-5|NA|TRBV30|few
TGTGCCTGGAGGCCTGGGGGGTCGGGCAGTCAGCCCCAGCATTTT
CAWRPGGSGSQPQHF
>TRBJ2-2|TRBD2|TRBV11-2|few
TGTGCCAGCACCATTAGCGGGAGAAGGACCGGGGAGCTGTTTTTT
CASTISGRRTGELFF
>TRBJ2-4|TRBD1|TRBV2|NA
TGTGCCAGCAGCCACAGGGGAGCCAAAAACATTCAGTACTTC
CASSHRGAKNIQYF
>TRBJ1-1|TRBD1|TRBV4-3|NA
TGCGCCAGCAGCCAACGGGACAGGATGAACACTGAAGCTTTCTTT
CASSQRDRMNTEAFF
>TRBJ1-3|NA|TRBV5-1|NA
TGCGCCAGCAGCTGGGGGGAGTCGGCCCCTGGAAACACCATATATTTT
CASSWGESAPGNTIYF
>TRBJ2-1|NA|TRBV7-2|NA
TGTGCCAGCAGCCTCTCGGACACGCCTGGGGGGCAGTTCTTC
CASSLSDTPGGQFF
>TRBJ2-1|NA|TRBV7-6|NA
TGTGCCAGCAGCCGTATCCTAGTGGGTCTGAATGAGCAGTTCTTC
CASSRILVGLNEQFF
>TRBJ2-5|NA|TRBV2|NA
TGTGCCAGCAGTGACCCCCGCGGACAGCAACAAGAGACCCAGTACTTC
CASSDPRGQQQETQYF
>TRBJ1-2|NA|TRBV29-1|few
TGCAGCGTTGGTTTAGGGGGAACTAACTATGGCTACACCTTC
CSVGLGGTNYGYTF
>TRBJ2-7|NA|TRBV4-2|NA
TGTGCCAGCAGCCAAGAGACCATCTCCTACGAGCAGTACTTC
CASSQETISYEQYF
>TRBJ2-7|NA|TRBV5-1|NA
TGCGCCAGCAGCCCAGGGACTTGGCAGTACTTC
CASSPGTWQYF
>TRBJ2-7|NA|TRBV27|NA
TGTGCCAGCAGTTTGGGGTTATACTACGAGCAGTACTTC
CASSLGLYYEQYF
>TRBJ1-2|TRBD1|TRBV30|few
TGTGCCTGGAGTGTAGGGACAGGGTTTGCGGGCTACACCTTC
CAWSVGTGFAGYTF
>TRBJ2-7|TRBD1|TRBV7-9|NA
TGTGCCAGCAGCCTTCGGGACAGGACCTACGAGCAGTACTTC
CASSLRDRTYEQYF
>TRBJ1-2|NA|TRBV18|NA
TGTGCCAGCTCACCATTAACAACTGGGACAAATTATGGCTACACCTTC
CASSPLTTGTNYGYTF
>TRBJ1-5|NA|TRBV12-2|NA
TGTGCAAGTCGCCCGTTGCGGGGGCATTCGCCCAATCAGCCCCAGCATTTT
CASRPLRGHSPNQPQHF